This entry describes one T cell receptor beta chain. The source of the sample is a study of blood T cell repertoires in COVID-19. Study in general: Acute and convalescent COVID-19 samples came from the United States, Italy and Spain. T cells, B-cell-depleted T cells, or PBMCs supplied cDNA or gDNA.

The Seattle patients joined while their infection was active and were tracked longitudinally afterward. Per the original data handling: Amplification from reference gene primers served as the basis for estimated nucleated cell counts. Sequencing was performed with immunoSEQ multiplex PCR; in TCRdb, only in-frame clones are kept and a portion is missing. That table supplies the V and J calls and clone size; D and trimming were determined from the DNA. This table holds some 160,000 clones, around 85% found once. V was pared by 5 bases and J by 5 bases, with 12 bases between. CDR1 and CDR2 (germline): KGHDR, SFDVKD. The CDR3 extends over 13 amino acids.

This TCR derives from a woman older than 75 with COVID-19, enrolled during active disease. The sequenced sample consisted of peripheral blood. V gene TRBV24-1 combines with J gene TRBJ2-7; D is perhaps TRBD2 (6 bases). The CDR3 DNA reads TGTGCCACCAGTGCCCCCGGGAGAAACGAGCAGTACTTC. Translating it yields CATSAPGRNEQYF.